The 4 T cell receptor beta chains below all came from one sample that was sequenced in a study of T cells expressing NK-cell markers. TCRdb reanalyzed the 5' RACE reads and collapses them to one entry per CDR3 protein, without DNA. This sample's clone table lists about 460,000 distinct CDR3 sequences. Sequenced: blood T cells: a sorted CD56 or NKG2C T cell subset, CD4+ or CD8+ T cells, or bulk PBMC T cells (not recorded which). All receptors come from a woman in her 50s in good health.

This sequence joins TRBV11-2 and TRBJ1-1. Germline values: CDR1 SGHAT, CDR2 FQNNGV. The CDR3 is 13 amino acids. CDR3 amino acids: CASSLGWSGEAFF.

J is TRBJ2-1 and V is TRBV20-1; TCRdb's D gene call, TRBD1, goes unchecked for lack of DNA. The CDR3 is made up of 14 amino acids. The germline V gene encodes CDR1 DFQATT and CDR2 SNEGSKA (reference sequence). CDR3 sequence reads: CSARAAQGGGEQFF.

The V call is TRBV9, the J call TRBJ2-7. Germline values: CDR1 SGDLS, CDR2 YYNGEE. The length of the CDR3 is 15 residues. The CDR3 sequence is CASSVGSGGTYEQYF.

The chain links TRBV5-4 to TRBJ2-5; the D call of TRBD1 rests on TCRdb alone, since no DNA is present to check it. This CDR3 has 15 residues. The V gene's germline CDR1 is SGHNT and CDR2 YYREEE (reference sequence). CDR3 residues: CASSPPSGRQETQYF.